The 14 T cell receptor beta chains below all came from one sample that was sequenced in a study of shared T cell receptors in the human thymus. Profiled with immunoSEQ multiplex PCR; TCRdb holds only in-frame clones, not every one. This sample yields 640,000 or so clones, of which approximately 87% are seen a single time; roughly 0.0089% belongs to the top ten. This sample was also put to use in a study of human thymus T cells.

The sequencing input was thymocytes. The source is a boy under three years old with a congenital heart defect.

The chain recombines TRBV14 with TRBJ1-1, with 7 bases matching TRBD1. The CDR3 length is 16 residues. V gave up 4 bases and J gave up 0 bases; unmatched junction bases: 8. The germline V gene encodes CDR1 SGHDN and CDR2 FVKESK. CDR3: CASSLRDRDLNTEAFF. CDR3 in DNA: TGTGCCAGCAGCCTCCGAGACAGGGATTTGAACACTGAAGCTTTCTTT.

This chain connects TRBV4-1 to TRBJ1-6; TRBD1 might be the D (5 bases). This CDR3 region has 14 residues. V lost 3 bases and J lost 10, with 13 bases in between. CDR1 MGHRA and CDR2 YSYEKL come from the germline V gene. CDR3 DNA: TGCGCCAGCAGCCAGGGCCCAGGGCGCTCACCCCTCCACTTT. It codes for CASSQGPGRSPLHF.

J is TRBJ2-1 and V is TRBV18; 8 bases line up with TRBD2. Germline-derived CDR1 and CDR2 are KGHSH and LQKENI. The CDR3 consists of 13 residues. V trimming: 3 bases; J trimming: 16 bases; junction bases outside the gene matches: 11. CDR3 sequence (DNA): TGTGCCAGCTCACCCACCGGGGGGGCAGGAGTCTTCTTC. The encoded protein is CASSPTGGAGVFF.

The gene calls are TRBV5-1 and TRBJ1-5; no firm D call. Trimming shortened V by 0 bases and J by 4 bases, and 5 bases separated the two germline ends. There are 13 residues in the CDR3. Germline CDR1 and CDR2: SGHRS and YFSETQ. The CDR3 region is CASSLGRNQPQHF. Written as DNA, the CDR3 is TGCGCCAGCAGCTTGGGCAGGAATCAGCCCCAGCATTTT.

This clone was seen once. The chain employs TRBV7-2 and TRBJ2-7; D gene unclear. The CDR3 is 13 amino acids. Germline CDR1 SGHTA, CDR2 FQGNSA. V lost 0 bases and J lost 2, with 5 bases in between. The CDR3 DNA sequence: TGTGCCAGCAGCTTAGCGCCGGCCTACGAGCAGTACTTC. Protein: CASSLAPAYEQYF.

The chain employs TRBV19 and TRBJ1-5, with 7 positions matching TRBD1. The CDR3 totals 16 residues. The V gene's germline CDR1 is LNHDA and CDR2 SQIVND (reference sequence). Trimming cost V 4 bases and J 0 bases; bases outside gene matches: 6. CDR3 nucleotides: TGTGCCAGTAGTACACCGCAGGGGGTTAGCAATCAGCCCCAGCATTTT. This gives the protein CASSTPQGVSNQPQHF.

The V and J genes are TRBV28 and TRBJ1-2; TRBD1 agrees at 7 bases. Trimming removed 3 bases from V and 2 bases from J; junction bases left unmatched: 3. The CDR3 contains 14 residues. The germline V gene encodes CDR1 MDHEN and CDR2 SYDVKM. The CDR3 spells CASSFPGQNYGYTF. For the CDR3, the DNA is TGTGCCAGCAGTTTCCCGGGACAGAACTATGGCTACACCTTC.

The chain employs TRBV10-3 and TRBJ1-2, with 8 bases that match TRBD1. Trimming took 6 bases from V and 3 from J; bases not matched to a gene: 6. Per the germline V gene, CDR1 is ENHRY and CDR2 is SYGVKD. The CDR3 consists of 14 residues. The CDR3 loop is CAIRVDREDYGYTF. The CDR3 DNA reads as TGTGCCATCAGGGTGGACAGGGAGGACTATGGCTACACCTTC.

This chain uses TRBV28 with TRBJ1-2, with 9 bases matching TRBD1. Germline loops: CDR1 MDHEN, CDR2 SYDVKM. After removal of 5 bases from V and 5 bases from J, the junction contained 12 bases not matched to a gene. The CDR3 loop spans 16 amino acids. CDR3 DNA: TGTGCCAGCAGTGGGATCGACAGGGGGAGGAGGTATGGCTACACCTTC. It is translated as CASSGIDRGRRYGYTF.

V usage is TRBV7-9 and J usage is TRBJ1-3; no clear D. The germline V gene encodes CDR1 SEHNR and CDR2 FQNEAQ (reference sequence). V shed 1 base and J shed 6 bases, with 10 bases lying between them. The CDR3 extends over 14 amino acids. CDR3 sequence: CASSLDSQANTIYF. The DNA of the CDR3 is TGTGCCAGCAGCTTAGATAGCCAAGCAAACACCATATATTTT.

This chain uses TRBV28 with TRBJ2-7, with 7 bases lining up with TRBD1. The CDR3 consists of 15 residues. Germline lookup yields CDR1 MDHEN and CDR2 SYDVKM. V gave up 6 bases and J gave up 0 bases; unmatched junction bases: 8. The CDR3 coding sequence is TGTGCCAGCAGAGCTGACAGGGCCAGCTCCTACGAGCAGTACTTC. Its protein is CASRADRASSYEQYF.

This clone was seen just once. Here the CDR3 DNA reads TGCGCCAGCAGCTCGACTAGCGTAAGTGTCAATGAGCAGTTCTTC. Translation gives CASSSTSVSVNEQFF. The chain has TRBV5-1 and TRBJ2-1, with 8 bases lining up with TRBD2. V lost 3 bases to trimming and J lost 6 bases; unmatched junction nucleotides: 8. Germline lookup yields CDR1 SGHRS and CDR2 YFSETQ. This CDR3 has 15 amino acids.

The genes are TRBV28 and TRBJ1-5; no firm D call. V lost 8 bases to trimming and J lost 1 base, with 12 bases between them. Germline loops: CDR1 MDHEN, CDR2 SYDVKM. This CDR3 is built from 14 residues. CDR3: CASEREESNQPQHF. For the CDR3, the DNA is TGTGCCAGCGAGAGGGAAGAGAGCAATCAGCCCCAGCATTTT.

The V and J genes are TRBV28 and TRBJ2-6; tentatively, D is TRBD1 (6 bases). The ends were cut back, 2 bases at V and 0 bases at J, with 8 bases in the middle. Germline CDR1 is MDHEN and CDR2 is SYDVKM. This CDR3 has 16 residues. The CDR3 reads CASSLGTPSGANVLTF. CDR3 sequence (DNA): TGTGCCAGCAGTTTAGGGACACCCTCTGGGGCCAACGTCCTGACTTTC.